The sequence of this T cell receptor (beta chain) was determined in a study of shared clonotypes between healthy human individuals. Sorted-subset replicate PCRs used 150 to 200 ng DNA, about 30,000 T cell genomes. The repertoire was sequenced with immunoSEQ multiplex PCR; TCRdb's copy has only in-frame clones and lacks some. The data show roughly 1,500,000 clones, just under 99% seen once. The CDR3 covers 15 residues. Germline lookup yields CDR1 SEHNR and CDR2 FQNEAQ (reference sequence). Germline trimming cut 6 bases from V and 3 bases from J; bases unmatched to any gene: 7. Sample: naive CD4+ T cells sorted from blood. Subset denoted: CD45RA+ positively selected. This TCR derives from a man aged 30-40 years in good health. The J gene is TRBJ1-4, the V gene TRBV7-9, with 7 bases identical to TRBD1. The CDR3 spells CASRAQTGSNEKLFF. The CDR3 DNA follows: TGTGCCAGCAGGGCCCAGACAGGGTCTAATGAAAAACTGTTTTTT.